This TCR beta chain was found in a study of breast tumors, draining lymph nodes, adjacent tissues. Breast cancer patients provided tissue from their axillary draining lymph nodes. Germline assignment: CDR1 MNHEY and CDR2 SMNVEV (reference sequence). J lost 2 bases, V lost 7 bases, and 5 bases had no gene match. The CDR3 consists of 14 residues. As for this clonotype: Its specificity is unknown.

TCRdb reprocessed the multiplex PCR reads via MiXCR and lists one record per CDR3 protein. The sample carries some 230,000 distinct CDR3 sequences, under 35% recorded once. Study-level points and caveats: Tumor TCR diversity was below lymph nodes but above nontumor tissue. Data fit most tumor T cells coming from lymph node, expanding in tumor.

The material sequenced was axillary lymph node tissue. The chain recombines TRBV27 with TRBJ1-2; 9 bases are shared with TRBD1. The clonotype originates from a female donor with breast cancer. Some clones in this sample may be carry-over from other donors' samples. CDR3 residues: CASKTGTGNYGYTF. The CDR3 coding sequence is TGTGCCAGCAAAACCGGGACAGGGAACTATGGCTACACCTTC.